Each of the 11 T cell receptor beta chains below was sequenced from the same sample in a study of blood T cell repertoires in COVID-19. TCRdb's table, derived via immunoSEQ multiplex PCR, lists solely in-frame clones and lacks some. The table records tens of thousands of clones, about 80% of them present only once. Input material: peripheral blood. These receptors came from an elderly man with acute or convalescent COVID-19.

V is TRBV25-1 and J is TRBJ1-2; D unclear. This CDR3 is 12 amino acids long. V was pared by 4 bases and J by 2 bases, with 5 bases between. From germline, CDR1 is MGHDK and CDR2 SYGVNS. CDR3 sequence: CASSAGNYGYTF. CDR3 bases: TGTGCCAGCAGTGCGGGGAACTATGGCTACACCTTC.

The chain has TRBV6-5 and TRBJ2-1; 11 bases line up with TRBD2. V gave up 0 bases and J gave up 7 bases; unmatched junction bases: 5. Germline V lookup: CDR1 MNHEY, CDR2 SVGAGI. This CDR3 is 16 amino acids long. The DNA of the CDR3 is TGTGCCAGCAGTTACTCGGCTAGCGGGGGGAATAATGAGCAGTTCTTC. Encoded protein: CASSYSASGGNNEQFF.

The rearrangement uses TRBV7-9 and TRBJ1-2; D is undetermined. The V gene's germline CDR1 is SEHNR and CDR2 FQNEAQ (reference sequence). There are 12 residues in the CDR3. V lost 1 base to trimming and J lost 6 bases, with 6 bases between them. The CDR3 bases are TGTGCCAGCAGCTTAGTACAGAATGGCTACACCTTC. Amino acids: CASSLVQNGYTF. Filled out from reference TRBV7-9 and TRBJ1-2, the complete variable domain reads DTGVSQNPRHKITKRGQNVTFRCDPISEHNRLYWYRQTLGQGPEFLTYFQNEAQLEKSRLLSDRFSAERPKGSFSTLEIQRTEQGDSAMYLCASSLVQNGYTFGSGTRLTVV.

J is TRBJ1-2 and V is TRBV6-2 or TRBV6-3; D is ambiguous. The CDR3 totals 13 residues. Looked up from germline, CDR1 is MNHEY and CDR2 is SVGEGT. Deletions cut 2 bases from V and 1 base from J, with 5 bases between. The CDR3 region is CASSYEHNYGYTF. CDR3 sequence (DNA): TGTGCCAGCAGTTACGAGCATAACTATGGCTACACCTTC.

This clone has only one observation. The rearrangement links TRBV7-2 to TRBJ2-7, with 7 positions matching TRBD1. V lost 5 bases and J lost 6; bases outside the gene matches: 10. This CDR3 spans 14 amino acids. Germline V CDR1 and CDR2: SGHTA, FQGNSA. The CDR3 nucleotides are TGTGCCAGCAGCCTCGACAGGGCAGTGGGCGAGCAGTACTTC. Amino acid sequence: CASSLDRAVGEQYF.

This clone was observed once. V is TRBV6-1 and J is TRBJ2-1, with a tentative D call TRBD2 (6 bases). Germline CDR1 and CDR2: MNHNS and SASEGT. The V end lost 5 bases, the J end lost 8 bases, and 16 bases lay between the germline ends. The CDR3 has 14 residues. CDR3 loop: CASSPVPGLHEQFF. The CDR3 DNA is TGTGCCAGCAGTCCTGTACCGGGACTTCATGAGCAGTTCTTC.

The chain carries TRBV6-6 and TRBJ1-1, with D possibly being TRBD1 (5 bases). In germline, CDR1 is MNHNY, CDR2 SVGAGI (reference sequence). Trimming took off 6 bases at V and 1 base at J, with 15 bases between the two ends. This CDR3 has 15 residues. In nucleotides, the CDR3 is TGTGCCAGCAGAACCGACAGTATGGGGAACACTGAAGCTTTCTTT. This encodes CASRTDSMGNTEAFF.

The chain uses TRBV5-6 and TRBJ1-2; 9 positions agree with TRBD1. The CDR3 sequence is 14 residues long. CDR1 SGHDT and CDR2 YYEEEE come from the germline V gene. The V segment lost 3 bases and the J segment 4 bases; nucleotides outside the gene matches: 4. CDR3 amino acids: CASSYRGRIYGYTF. Written as DNA, the CDR3 is TGTGCCAGCAGCTACAGGGGGCGCATCTATGGCTACACCTTC.

The count of this clone is one. The J gene is TRBJ2-3, the V gene TRBV7-9; the match to TRBD1 covers 9 bases. Germline V gene sequence: CDR1 SEHNR, CDR2 FQNEAQ (reference sequence). Unmatched junction bases numbered 4, after V lost 5 bases and J lost 4 bases. The length of the CDR3 is 14 residues. In nucleotides, the CDR3 is TGTGCCAGCAGCCGGGACAGGGTAGCAGATACGCAGTATTTT. It is translated as CASSRDRVADTQYF.

This clone was observed once. This chain joins TRBV15 and TRBJ1-3; the D is unclear. This CDR3 has 15 amino acids. From germline, CDR1 is LNHNV and CDR2 YYDKDF (reference sequence). Trimming cost V 1 base and J 6 bases, with 13 bases left between them. This chain's CDR3 is CATSRVATIENTIYF. CDR3 coding DNA: TGTGCCACCAGCAGAGTAGCAACAATTGAAAACACCATATATTTT.

The rearrangement uses TRBV7-9 and TRBJ2-1; 7 bases fit TRBD2. Losses at the gene ends were 5 bases for V and 6 bases for J; bases not matched to a gene: 4. The CDR3 has 13 amino acids. The V gene's germline CDR1 is SEHNR and CDR2 FQNEAQ (reference sequence). CDR3 protein: CASSKGLGNEQFF. For the CDR3, the DNA is TGTGCCAGCAGCAAAGGACTAGGCAATGAGCAGTTCTTC. The variable domain in full, completed from reference TRBV7-9 and TRBJ2-1, reads DTGVSQNPRHKITKRGQNVTFRCDPISEHNRLYWYRQTLGQGPEFLTYFQNEAQLEKSRLLSDRFSAERPKGSFSTLEIQRTEQGDSAMYLCASSKGLGNEQFFGPGTRLTVL.